A single T cell receptor (beta chain) is shown here with its context. As yet, its antigen is unknown. The data were obtained in a study of neurological immune-mediated disorders. General study findings and limits: The greatest degree of TCR clonal expansion was observed in HTLV-1-associated myelopathy, with the lowest in multiple sclerosis, below that of healthy controls.

V lost 4 bases, J lost 5 bases, and 9 bases lay in between. CDR3 length equals 12 residues. Looked up from germline, CDR1 is SGHRS and CDR2 is YFSETQ. Synthesis of cDNA used 5'RACE (with 10-nucleotide random UMIs). One entry per CDR3 protein results from TCRdb running MiXCR on the 5' RACE reads. The sample lists about 59,000 distinct CDR3 sequences, 24% occurring once. Described time point: technical triplicate 2. Input material: PBMCs. This rearrangement joins TRBV5-1 to TRBJ2-5, with D possibly matching TRBD1 (6 bases). The clonotype comes from a man between 60 and 75 years old with HTLV-1-associated myelopathy (HAM/TSP). The CDR3 DNA reads TGCGCCAGCAGCCCAGGGGTGGAGACCCAGTACTTC. The encoded protein is CASSPGVETQYF.